This T cell receptor (beta chain) was observed in a study of cytomegalovirus exposure and HLA in healthy donors. Comments on this clone: What it recognizes is unknown.

The primer mix had 60 Vbeta and 13 Jbeta primers. Authors' methods: In a later analysis, roughly 10 million of 60 million to 80 million unique beta chains occurred in at least two donors. Produced via immunoSEQ multiplex PCR; TCRdb's table is partial and in-frame only. V and J calls and clone size follow that table, whereas D and trimming were derived from the DNA. In the table there are fewer than 85,000 clones, 84% of which are singletons. Looked up from germline, CDR1 is MNHEY and CDR2 is SVGAGI. V was pared by 4 bases and J by 0 bases, with 7 bases between. The CDR3 has 13 amino acids. Whole-study results and caveats: Analysis was performed later, and it showed HLA-associated TCR beta chains to be more clonally expanded than equally common others. Later work found most CMV-associated TCR beta chains apparently HLA-restricted.

This TCR was sampled from a man between 65 and 80 years old in good health and CMV-seropositive. The genes are TRBV6-5 and TRBJ2-7; D gene unclear. Sequencing was performed on PBMCs. The CDR3 region is CASSWPRSYEQYF. CDR3 in DNA: TGTGCCAGCAGTTGGCCCCGCTCCTACGAGCAGTACTTC.